These T cell receptor beta chains were read from a single sample in a study of blood T cell repertoires in COVID-19. Profiling relied on immunoSEQ multiplex PCR, and the TCRdb table lists in-frame clones only, not all of them. There are 80,000 to 130,000 clones in the sample; 86% occur only once, and roughly 2.7% lies in the top ten. The sequencing sample was made of PBMCs or T cells enriched from blood (not recorded which). Source of these receptors: a woman in her forties or fifties who had recovered from COVID-19. CDR3s include the opening cysteine and the closing phenylalanine or tryptophan. D genes are given only for firm matches. Where a row states a size, it is once, few, many or the class of an expanded clone; other rows omit it.

v_gene: TRBV5-1; d_gene: TRBD1; abundance: .; j_gene: TRBJ2-1; CDR3aa: CASSDRQGSYNEQFF; CDR3nt: TGCGCCAGCAGCGACAGACAGGGCTCCTACAATGAGCAGTTCTTC
v_gene: TRBV28; d_gene: .; abundance: .; j_gene: TRBJ2-2; CDR3aa: CASRTANTGELFF; CDR3nt: TGTGCCAGCAGGACTGCGAACACCGGGGAGCTGTTTTTT
v_gene: TRBV30; d_gene: .; abundance: .; j_gene: TRBJ1-1; CDR3aa: CAWSGFPGTLNTEAFF; CDR3nt: TGTGCCTGGAGTGGCTTTCCCGGGACACTGAACACTGAAGCTTTCTTT
v_gene: TRBV29-1; d_gene: TRBD1; abundance: .; j_gene: TRBJ1-2; CDR3aa: CSVEEGTGYGYTF; CDR3nt: TGCAGCGTTGAAGAAGGGACAGGGTATGGCTACACCTTC
v_gene: TRBV9; d_gene: .; abundance: .; j_gene: TRBJ2-7; CDR3aa: CASSVDPVTGEQYF; CDR3nt: TGTGCCAGCAGCGTAGATCCGGTGACTGGCGAGCAGTACTTC
v_gene: TRBV5-1; d_gene: .; abundance: .; j_gene: TRBJ2-7; CDR3aa: CASSLTTPYEQYF; CDR3nt: TGCGCCAGCAGCCTTACTACTCCCTACGAGCAGTACTTC
v_gene: TRBV5-4; d_gene: .; abundance: .; j_gene: TRBJ1-3; CDR3aa: CASSHTQGSGNTIYF; CDR3nt: TGTGCCAGCAGCCATACACAGGGTTCTGGAAACACCATATATTTT
v_gene: TRBV27; d_gene: .; abundance: .; j_gene: TRBJ2-5; CDR3aa: CASSFFFRDNQETQYF; CDR3nt: TGTGCCAGCAGTTTCTTTTTCCGGGACAACCAAGAGACCCAGTACTTC
v_gene: TRBV6-5; d_gene: TRBD2; abundance: .; j_gene: TRBJ2-7; CDR3aa: CASSSWTSGILEQYF; CDR3nt: TGTGCCAGCAGTAGCTGGACTAGCGGGATCCTCGAGCAGTACTTC
v_gene: TRBV28; d_gene: .; abundance: .; j_gene: TRBJ1-2; CDR3aa: CASTRTPNYGYTF; CDR3nt: TGTGCCAGCACCCGGACACCTAACTATGGCTACACCTTC
v_gene: TRBV28; d_gene: TRBD1; abundance: .; j_gene: TRBJ1-5; CDR3aa: CASSPDREHWPQHF; CDR3nt: TGTGCCAGCAGTCCGGACAGGGAACATTGGCCCCAGCATTTT
v_gene: TRBV7-9; d_gene: .; abundance: .; j_gene: TRBJ1-5; CDR3aa: CASSSQDQPQHF; CDR3nt: TGTGCCAGCAGCTCACAAGATCAGCCCCAGCATTTT
v_gene: TRBV28; d_gene: TRBD1; abundance: .; j_gene: TRBJ2-7; CDR3aa: CASSPYRDRGYEQYF; CDR3nt: TGTGCCAGCAGTCCATACCGGGACAGGGGCTACGAGCAGTACTTC
v_gene: TRBV28; d_gene: .; abundance: .; j_gene: TRBJ2-7; CDR3aa: CASSLAAYEQYF; CDR3nt: TGTGCCAGCAGTTTAGCAGCCTACGAGCAGTACTTC
v_gene: TRBV4-2; d_gene: .; abundance: .; j_gene: TRBJ2-3; CDR3aa: CASSQVSRGFTDTQYF; CDR3nt: TGTGCCAGCAGCCAAGTCTCGCGGGGATTCACAGATACGCAGTATTTT
v_gene: TRBV21-1; d_gene: .; abundance: .; j_gene: TRBJ2-4; CDR3aa: CASSKVGSIAKNIQYF; CDR3nt: TGTGCCAGCAGCAAAGTCGGGTCGATAGCCAAAAACATTCAGTACTTC
v_gene: TRBV5-1; d_gene: TRBD1; abundance: .; j_gene: TRBJ2-7; CDR3aa: CASNNGGTGGDEQYF; CDR3nt: TGCGCCAGCAACAATGGAGGGACAGGGGGCGACGAGCAGTACTTC
v_gene: TRBV7-2; d_gene: TRBD2; abundance: .; j_gene: TRBJ2-2; CDR3aa: CASRPPGLASTGELFF; CDR3nt: TGTGCCAGCAGACCTCCGGGACTAGCGAGCACCGGGGAGCTGTTTTTT
v_gene: TRBV2; d_gene: TRBD2; abundance: .; j_gene: TRBJ2-1; CDR3aa: CASSTLAGGRNEQFF; CDR3nt: TGTGCCAGCAGTACCCTAGCGGGAGGTCGCAATGAGCAGTTCTTC
v_gene: TRBV5-8; d_gene: .; abundance: .; j_gene: TRBJ1-1; CDR3aa: CASLRGRLNTEAFF; CDR3nt: TGTGCCAGCCTGCGGGGAAGACTGAACACTGAAGCTTTCTTT
v_gene: TRBV5-1; d_gene: .; abundance: .; j_gene: TRBJ2-3; CDR3aa: CASSLDPGGTDTQYF; CDR3nt: TGCGCCAGCAGCTTGGACCCCGGGGGCACAGATACGCAGTATTTT
v_gene: TRBV11-1; d_gene: .; abundance: .; j_gene: TRBJ2-1; CDR3aa: CASRQTEAAGEQFF; CDR3nt: TGTGCCAGCAGACAGACCGAGGCCGCGGGTGAGCAGTTCTTC
v_gene: TRBV7-9; d_gene: .; abundance: .; j_gene: TRBJ1-1; CDR3aa: CASSYQGDTEAFF; CDR3nt: TGTGCCAGCAGCTACCAGGGTGACACTGAAGCTTTCTTT
v_gene: TRBV5-4; d_gene: .; abundance: .; j_gene: TRBJ2-7; CDR3aa: CASSGRRSGYEQYF; CDR3nt: TGTGCCAGCAGCGGACGGAGGTCTGGCTACGAGCAGTACTTC
v_gene: TRBV19; d_gene: TRBD2; abundance: once; j_gene: TRBJ2-7; CDR3aa: CASSILLAGAYEQYF; CDR3nt: TGTGCCAGTAGTATTCTGCTAGCGGGGGCCTACGAGCAGTACTTC
v_gene: TRBV27; d_gene: TRBD1; abundance: .; j_gene: TRBJ2-3; CDR3aa: CASSLGQYTDTQYF; CDR3nt: TGTGCCAGCAGTCTGGGACAGTACACAGATACGCAGTATTTT
v_gene: TRBV6-6; d_gene: .; abundance: .; j_gene: TRBJ1-2; CDR3aa: CAITGNYGYTF; CDR3nt: TGTGCCATCACAGGGAACTATGGCTACACCTTC
v_gene: TRBV19; d_gene: .; abundance: .; j_gene: TRBJ2-2; CDR3aa: CASHPGAVTGELFF; CDR3nt: TGTGCCAGTCATCCGGGAGCCGTTACCGGGGAGCTGTTTTTT
v_gene: TRBV10-1; d_gene: TRBD2; abundance: few; j_gene: TRBJ2-7; CDR3aa: CASSELAGAYEQYF; CDR3nt: TGCGCCAGCAGTGAATTAGCGGGAGCCTACGAGCAGTACTTC
v_gene: TRBV5-1; d_gene: TRBD1; abundance: .; j_gene: TRBJ2-7; CDR3aa: CASSPGRTGGDDEQYF; CDR3nt: TGCGCCAGCAGCCCAGGTCGGACAGGGGGCGACGACGAGCAGTACTTC
v_gene: TRBV6-2/TRBV6-3; d_gene: .; abundance: .; j_gene: TRBJ2-1; CDR3aa: CASSYSNYNEQFF; CDR3nt: TGTGCCAGCAGTTACAGCAACTACAATGAGCAGTTCTTC
v_gene: TRBV19; d_gene: .; abundance: .; j_gene: TRBJ1-5; CDR3aa: CASGTPGGAQPQHF; CDR3nt: TGTGCCAGCGGCACACCCGGGGGGGCCCAGCCCCAGCATTTT
v_gene: TRBV5-1; d_gene: .; abundance: .; j_gene: TRBJ1-3; CDR3aa: CASSSSGDSGNTIYF; CDR3nt: TGCGCCAGCAGCTCCTCAGGGGACTCTGGAAACACCATATATTTT
v_gene: TRBV10-3; d_gene: .; abundance: .; j_gene: TRBJ2-2; CDR3aa: CAIRGENTGELFF; CDR3nt: TGTGCCATCAGGGGCGAGAACACCGGGGAGCTGTTTTTT
v_gene: TRBV12-5; d_gene: TRBD1; abundance: .; j_gene: TRBJ1-2; CDR3aa: CASGLTGALYGYTF; CDR3nt: TGTGCTAGTGGCCTGACAGGGGCCCTCTATGGCTACACCTTC
v_gene: TRBV11-3; d_gene: TRBD2; abundance: .; j_gene: TRBJ2-1; CDR3aa: CASSLGLAGSHNEQFF; CDR3nt: TGTGCCAGCAGCTTAGGGCTAGCGGGAAGCCACAATGAGCAGTTCTTC
v_gene: TRBV14; d_gene: TRBD2; abundance: once; j_gene: TRBJ2-1; CDR3aa: CASSSLAGGFYNEQFF; CDR3nt: TGTGCCAGCAGCAGCCTAGCGGGAGGGTTCTACAATGAGCAGTTCTTC
v_gene: TRBV5-1; d_gene: .; abundance: .; j_gene: TRBJ1-2; CDR3aa: CASSWAGSPNYGYTF; CDR3nt: TGCGCCAGCAGCTGGGCGGGGTCCCCTAACTATGGCTACACCTTC
v_gene: TRBV5-4; d_gene: TRBD2; abundance: .; j_gene: TRBJ2-6; CDR3aa: CASSYRSGGLSGANVLTF; CDR3nt: TGTGCCAGCAGCTACCGTAGCGGGGGCCTCTCTGGGGCCAACGTCCTGACTTTC
v_gene: TRBV24-1; d_gene: .; abundance: .; j_gene: TRBJ2-1; CDR3aa: CATSDRGSSVGNEQFF; CDR3nt: TGTGCCACCAGTGATCGGGGTAGCTCGGTCGGCAATGAGCAGTTCTTC
v_gene: TRBV7-9; d_gene: .; abundance: .; j_gene: TRBJ1-4; CDR3aa: CASSPPMGAEKLFF; CDR3nt: TGTGCCAGCAGCCCCCCCATGGGGGCTGAAAAACTGTTTTTT
v_gene: TRBV5-1; d_gene: TRBD1; abundance: .; j_gene: TRBJ1-4; CDR3aa: CASSPTKGTGDEKLFF; CDR3nt: TGCGCCAGCAGCCCCACTAAAGGGACAGGGGATGAAAAACTGTTTTTT
v_gene: TRBV19; d_gene: .; abundance: .; j_gene: TRBJ1-5; CDR3aa: CASSAAGGGQPQHF; CDR3nt: TGTGCCAGTAGTGCGGCAGGAGGAGGTCAGCCCCAGCATTTT
v_gene: TRBV30; d_gene: .; abundance: .; j_gene: TRBJ1-6; CDR3aa: CAWSAGMDSPLHF; CDR3nt: TGTGCCTGGAGTGCAGGAATGGATTCACCCCTCCACTTT
v_gene: TRBV28; d_gene: TRBD1; abundance: once; j_gene: TRBJ2-1; CDR3aa: CASSFRGTGNEQFF; CDR3nt: TGTGCCAGCAGTTTTAGAGGGACAGGGAATGAGCAGTTCTTC
v_gene: TRBV3-1/TRBV3-2; d_gene: .; abundance: .; j_gene: TRBJ2-7; CDR3aa: CASSQLDFSYEQYF; CDR3nt: TGTGCCAGCAGCCAGTTAGATTTCTCCTACGAGCAGTACTTC
v_gene: TRBV23-1; d_gene: TRBD1; abundance: .; j_gene: TRBJ1-1; CDR3aa: CASSKTGFKNTEAFF; CDR3nt: TGCGCCAGCAGCAAGACAGGGTTTAAGAACACTGAAGCTTTCTTT
v_gene: TRBV18; d_gene: TRBD2; abundance: .; j_gene: TRBJ2-3; CDR3aa: CASSPPLSQRDTDTQYF; CDR3nt: TGTGCCAGCTCACCACCTTTGAGCCAGCGGGATACAGATACGCAGTATTTT
v_gene: TRBV12-1; d_gene: .; abundance: .; j_gene: TRBJ1-1; CDR3aa: CASSSRPLGLRKWDSPVTEAFF; CDR3nt: TGTGCCAGCAGCTCTAGACCCTTGGGGCTCAGAAAATGGGACTCCCCGGTCACTGAAGCTTTCTTT
v_gene: TRBV10-1; d_gene: .; abundance: .; j_gene: TRBJ2-7; CDR3aa: CASSGGAAYEQYF; CDR3nt: TGCGCCAGCAGTGGTGGGGCTGCCTACGAGCAGTACTTC
v_gene: TRBV27; d_gene: TRBD1; abundance: .; j_gene: TRBJ1-2; CDR3aa: CATQTRQGKGTNYGYTF; CDR3nt: TGTGCCACCCAAACTCGACAGGGGAAAGGTACGAACTATGGCTACACCTTC
v_gene: TRBV28; d_gene: TRBD1; abundance: .; j_gene: TRBJ1-4; CDR3aa: CASSPASGQGWEKLFF; CDR3nt: TGTGCCAGCAGTCCTGCCTCAGGACAGGGGTGGGAAAAACTGTTTTTT
v_gene: TRBV28; d_gene: .; abundance: .; j_gene: TRBJ1-2; CDR3aa: CASSLDVSGYYGYTF; CDR3nt: TGTGCCAGCAGTTTAGATGTTTCAGGGTATTATGGCTACACCTTC
v_gene: TRBV28; d_gene: .; abundance: .; j_gene: TRBJ1-5; CDR3aa: CASSRTGSSNQPQHF; CDR3nt: TGTGCCAGCAGTAGAACAGGGAGCAGCAATCAGCCCCAGCATTTT
v_gene: TRBV29-1; d_gene: TRBD2; abundance: .; j_gene: TRBJ2-1; CDR3aa: CSVEVTSGRRSEQFF; CDR3nt: TGCAGCGTTGAAGTGACTAGCGGGAGACGAAGTGAGCAGTTCTTC
v_gene: TRBV30; d_gene: .; abundance: .; j_gene: TRBJ2-1; CDR3aa: CAWSDTYNEQFF; CDR3nt: TGTGCCTGGAGCGATACATACAATGAGCAGTTCTTC